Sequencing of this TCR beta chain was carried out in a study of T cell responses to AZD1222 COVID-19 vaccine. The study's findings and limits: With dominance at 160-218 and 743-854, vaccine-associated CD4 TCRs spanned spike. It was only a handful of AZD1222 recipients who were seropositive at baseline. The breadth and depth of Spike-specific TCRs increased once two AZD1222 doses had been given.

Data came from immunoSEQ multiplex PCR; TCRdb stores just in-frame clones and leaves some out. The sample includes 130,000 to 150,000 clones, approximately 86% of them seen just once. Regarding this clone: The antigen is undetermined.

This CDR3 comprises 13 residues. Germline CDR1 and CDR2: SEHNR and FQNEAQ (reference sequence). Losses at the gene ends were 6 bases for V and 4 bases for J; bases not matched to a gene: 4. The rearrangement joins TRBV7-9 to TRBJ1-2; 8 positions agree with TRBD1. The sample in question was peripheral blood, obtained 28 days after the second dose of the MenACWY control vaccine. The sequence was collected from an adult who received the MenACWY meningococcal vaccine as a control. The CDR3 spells CASSMTGVYGYTF. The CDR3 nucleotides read TGTGCCAGCAGTATGACAGGGGTCTATGGCTACACCTTC.